Below, one T cell receptor (beta chain) is given with its context. The antigen is unknown. The CDR3 extends over 13 amino acids. Germline CDR1 reads LNHDA; CDR2 reads SQIVND (reference sequence). The ends were cut back, 1 base at V and 9 bases at J, with 10 bases in the middle. cDNA libraries of TCR beta carried unique molecular identifiers. Some 500,000 cDNA molecules were obtained from 1 to 10 million T cells. TCRdb analysed the PCR reads with MiXCR anew, one entry per CDR3 protein. Of 600,000 to 700,000 distinct CDR3 sequences in the sample, about 60% were seen once. This entry comes from a study of post-analysis software for immune sequencing data. Overall study: Several disease courses (relapsing-remitting, secondary progressive and progressive-relapsing) of multiple sclerosis were included. Notes on the study in general: Controls significantly exceeded multiple sclerosis patients in normalized Chao1 diversity. A handful of TRBV segments, including TRBV5-6, TRBV5-1 and TRBV20-1, were more frequent in patients than controls.

The sample comprised blood. This chain uses TRBV19 with TRBJ2-1, with D possibly TRBD2 on 5 matching bases. The TCR was taken from a girl aged 2-10 years with multiple sclerosis. CDR3: CASSIAEAVEQFF. For the CDR3, the DNA is TGTGCCAGTAGTATAGCTGAAGCGGTTGAGCAGTTCTTC.